Each of the 4 T cell receptor beta chains below was sequenced from the same sample in a study of fetal regulatory T cell absence and autoimmunity. Profiling relied on immunoSEQ multiplex PCR, and the TCRdb table lists in-frame clones only, not all of them. The sample records 85,000 to 100,000 clones, 72% being singletons. Material: pancreas tissue. The receptor source for this set is a male donor with IPEX syndrome.

The chain joins TRBV5-1 to TRBJ2-3; D gene uncertain. The CDR3 loop spans 14 amino acids. Germline CDR1 reads SGHRS; CDR2 reads YFSETQ. With 0 bases removed from V and 2 bases from J, the gap between germline ends came to 7 bases. The CDR3 DNA reads as TGCGCCAGCAGCTTGGGCCCCTCCACAGATACGCAGTATTTT. Protein sequence: CASSLGPSTDTQYF.

The chain links TRBV5-8 to TRBJ1-1; D may be TRBD1 (5 bases). V was pared by 4 bases and J by 5 bases, with 9 bases between. This CDR3 is built from 12 residues. Germline V gives CDR1 SGHTS, CDR2 YDEGEE. CDR3 loop: CASSLGVTEAFF. DNA for the CDR3: TGTGCCAGCAGCCTAGGGGTAACTGAAGCTTTCTTT.

The V and J genes are TRBV6-5 and TRBJ2-7; D might be TRBD2 (6 bases). V was cut by 0 bases and J by 5 bases, with 11 bases left in between. CDR1 is MNHEY and CDR2 is SVGAGI in the germline V gene. The CDR3 length is 14 residues. In DNA form, the CDR3 reads TGTGCCAGCAGTTACTCGACACTAGCAGACGAGCAGTACTTC. Its protein product is CASSYSTLADEQYF.

This rearrangement joins TRBV19 to TRBJ1-2; D gene uncertain. The V end lost 3 bases, the J end lost 2 bases, and 7 bases lay between the germline ends. The CDR3 is 13 residues long. Germline lookup yields CDR1 LNHDA and CDR2 SQIVND (reference sequence). The CDR3 DNA follows: TGTGCCAGTAGTATTGTGGACAACTATGGCTACACCTTC. Residues: CASSIVDNYGYTF.